This T cell receptor beta chain comes out of a study of Ad26.COV2.S vaccination and SARS-CoV-2 variants. As for this clone: The antigen is unknown.

TCRdb's table, derived via immunoSEQ multiplex PCR, lists solely in-frame clones and lacks some. The sample consists of about 350,000 clones, approximately 90% of them appearing once. Germline V gives CDR1 MNHEY, CDR2 SVGEGT. Trimming pared 5 bases from V and 7 bases from J, leaving 18 bases between. The CDR3 runs 15 residues. General study points: Individuals receiving vaccine had higher spike-specific TCR breadth than placebo recipients did.

Specified treatment: approximately 18 received Ad26.COV2.S at low or high dose, single or two shots; 5 received placebo; per-sample allocation not given. At day 63 after the first vaccine or placebo injection, samples were drawn. This specimen was peripheral blood, taken in a trial of Ad26.COV2.S vaccine versus placebo. This sequence originates from a person between 18 and 65 years old who received the Ad26.COV2.S COVID-19 vaccine or a placebo. V and J are TRBV6-2 or TRBV6-3 and TRBJ2-1, with a tentative D call TRBD1 (7 bases). Here the CDR3 DNA reads TGTGCCAGCAGTGCCTGGAGGGACAGCAAGAATGAGCAGTTCTTC. As protein: CASSAWRDSKNEQFF.